The T cell receptor beta chain described here comes from a study of blood T cell repertoires in COVID-19. The wider study: The United States, Italy and Spain provided the acute and convalescent COVID-19 samples. PBMCs, B-cell-depleted T cells, or T cells were the source of the cDNA or gDNA that made up the material.

Clones were read by immunoSEQ multiplex PCR, and TCRdb kept only the in-frame ones, dropping some. The sample contains about 120,000 clones, roughly 87% of which appear only once. J lost 2 bases, V lost 5 bases, and 11 bases had no gene match. The CDR3 loop spans 16 amino acids. From germline, CDR1 is MDHEN and CDR2 SYDVKM. The genes are TRBV28 and TRBJ1-1, with 7 bases lining up with TRBD1. The receptor was derived from a woman of 80 years or more with acute or convalescent COVID-19. Sequenced: peripheral blood. DNA of the CDR3: TGTGCCAGCAGTCCCAGGGGGATAAGCAGAAACACTGAAGCTTTCTTT. Residues: CASSPRGISRNTEAFF.